This entry concerns a single T cell receptor (beta chain). V lost 3 bases, J lost 7 bases, and 13 bases lay in between. The CDR3 runs to 13 residues. Germline CDR1 is KGHSH and CDR2 is LQKENI. Per the study methods: Nucleated cell number was recorded as an estimate derived from reference gene primer amplification. Profiling relied on immunoSEQ multiplex PCR, and the TCRdb table lists in-frame clones only, not all of them. That table gives V, J and clone size, and the DNA gave D and trimming. The sample has roughly 130,000 clones, about four fifths seen once; the top ten hold under 20%. This sample is drawn from a study of blood T cell repertoires in COVID-19.

This clonotype originated in a man in his sixties with active or convalescent COVID-19. J is TRBJ2-7 and V is TRBV18; D remains unclear. Sequenced: peripheral blood. The CDR3 coding sequence is TGTGCCAGCTCACCCTTATCAACGAGGGAGCAGTACTTC. Translation: CASSPLSTREQYF.